A selection of T cell receptor beta chains follows, all from one sample in a study of shared clonotypes between healthy human individuals. Assay: immunoSEQ multiplex PCR; the TCRdb copy retains only in-frame clones and omits some. The sample lists 2 million to 2.5 million clones, 85% to 95% occurring once. Sequencing was carried out using naive CD4+ T cells from PBMCs. The origin of the receptors is a man between 18 and 35 years old in good health. Some clones in this sample may be carry-over from other donors' samples. Both conserved end residues are part of each CDR3. D genes are given only for firm matches. Not every row has a clone size; where given, it reads once, few, many or a size class.

>-|-|TRBJ2-1|TRBV30
TGTGCCTGGTGGGGTCCCAATAATGAGCAGTTCTTC
CAWWGPNNEQFF
>-|-|TRBJ1-3|TRBV6-6
TGTGCCAGCAGTGCTGGAAACACCATATATTTT
CASSAGNTIYF
>-|TRBD1|TRBJ2-5|TRBV11-2
TGTGCCAGCAGCTTAGACCGACAGGGATCGGAGACCCAGTACTTC
CASSLDRQGSETQYF
>-|TRBD2|TRBJ2-7|TRBV4-1
TGCGCCAGCAGCCAAGACCCCCGCGGGAGCAAGGCCTACGAGCAGTACTTC
CASSQDPRGSKAYEQYF
>-|-|TRBJ2-7|TRBV7-2
TGTGCCAGCAGCTTAGAGGACAGTTTGTCCTACGAGCAGTACTTC
CASSLEDSLSYEQYF
>-|-|TRBJ2-3|TRBV28
TGTGCCAGCGGGAAACAGATGCCAGATACGCAGTATTTT
CASGKQMPDTQYF
>-|-|TRBJ2-5|TRBV6-1
TGTGCCAGCAGCATTAAGGAACAGGGAGGGACCCAGTACTTC
CASSIKEQGGTQYF
>-|-|TRBJ2-2|TRBV5-1
TGCGCCAGCAGCTTGGACAGGCCTGGCACCGGGGAGCTGTTTTTT
CASSLDRPGTGELFF
>-|-|TRBJ2-5|TRBV5-1
TGCGCCAGCAGCTTGGATGGAGGGGTCCAAGAGACCCAGTACTTC
CASSLDGGVQETQYF
>-|TRBD2|TRBJ2-1|TRBV5-4
TGTGCCAGCAGCCCAGGACTAGCGGGAGGACCCGCAAATGAGCAGTTCTTC
CASSPGLAGGPANEQFF
>-|TRBD1|TRBJ1-5|TRBV28
TGTGCCAGCAGTTTATTAGGACAGGGAGAAGTGCCCCAGCATTTT
CASSLLGQGEVPQHF
>few|-|TRBJ1-2|TRBV6-4
TGTGCCAGCAGTGACTCGACCGGGTATGGCTACACCTTC
CASSDSTGYGYTF
>-|-|TRBJ2-2|TRBV5-1
TGCGCCAGCAGTAGCGTACCGAACACCGGGGAGCTGTTTTTT
CASSSVPNTGELFF
>-|-|TRBJ2-7|TRBV15
TGTGCCACCAGCAGGGATCACTACGAGCAGTACTTC
CATSRDHYEQYF
>-|-|TRBJ1-2|TRBV6-6
TGTGCCAGCAGTTCCCCCCTGGGACCGACAGGCTACACCTTC
CASSSPLGPTGYTF
>few|-|TRBJ1-1|TRBV29-1
TGCAGCGTTGGTAGTCAGCAGAACACTGAAGCTTTCTTT
CSVGSQQNTEAFF
>once|TRBD1|TRBJ2-5|TRBV9
TGTGCCAGCAGCGTGGATACAGGGGCCGGGACCCAGTACTTC
CASSVDTGAGTQYF
>-|TRBD1|TRBJ2-7|TRBV10-3
TGTGCCATCAGTGAGCCCGGGACAGGGTACGAGCAGTACTTC
CAISEPGTGYEQYF
>-|-|TRBJ2-2|TRBV19
TGTGCCAGTAGGCCGGTGGGGGCTGGGGAGCTGTTTTTT
CASRPVGAGELFF
>once|TRBD1|TRBJ1-3|TRBV5-4
TGTGCCAGCAGCTTCACAGGGGGTGTTGGAAACACCATATATTTT
CASSFTGGVGNTIYF
>-|-|TRBJ1-1|TRBV18
TGTGCCAGCTCACCCTTGGGGGTTGGGGTCGGAGGGACTGAAGCTTTCTTT
CASSPLGVGVGGTEAFF
>-|-|TRBJ1-2|TRBV28
TGTGCCAGCAGTTATGGGTATGGCTACACCTTC
CASSYGYGYTF
>-|-|TRBJ2-2|TRBV6-5
TGTGCCAGCAGTCCCGGTCCCAACACCGGGGAGCTGTTTTTT
CASSPGPNTGELFF
>-|-|TRBJ2-4|TRBV11-2
TGTGCCAGCAGCTCGGGAGCCACAGTGATCCTAGCCAAAAACATTCAGTACTTC
CASSSGATVILAKNIQYF
>-|-|TRBJ2-6|TRBV18
TGTGCCAGCTCACCACCTTGGGGGGAGGCCAACGTCCTGACTTTC
CASSPPWGEANVLTF
>-|-|TRBJ1-3|TRBV7-2
TGTGCCAGCAGCGCAGACAGAGCCAGGGGCTCTGGAAACACCATATATTTT
CASSADRARGSGNTIYF
>-|TRBD1|TRBJ2-7|TRBV28
TGTGCCAGCACCCACAGCCCCGACAGGGTTTACTCCTACGAGCAGTACTTC
CASTHSPDRVYSYEQYF
>-|-|TRBJ1-4|TRBV30
TGTGCCTGGAGCGCGGGGGCGGGGGAAAAACTGTTTTTT
CAWSAGAGEKLFF
>-|TRBD2|TRBJ2-7|TRBV5-5
TGTGCCAGCAGCCCGGGGGAGGGTTACTACGAGCAGTACTTC
CASSPGEGYYEQYF
>once|-|TRBJ2-7|TRBV6-6
TGTGCCAGCAGGCCGAACACCGACAGCTACGAGCAGTACTTC
CASRPNTDSYEQYF
>-|-|TRBJ1-1|TRBV5-1
TGCGCCAGCAGCCCCCAACAGGGACTCATGAACACTGAAGCTTTCTTT
CASSPQQGLMNTEAFF
>-|-|TRBJ2-7|TRBV7-2
TGTGCCAGCAGCCCGAGAGCGGGCCAATCCTACGAGCAGTACTTC
CASSPRAGQSYEQYF
>-|-|TRBJ2-7|TRBV25-1
TGTGCCAGCAGCCCAGACCGGGCCAGGGGAAACGAGCAGTACTTC
CASSPDRARGNEQYF
>-|TRBD2|TRBJ2-1|TRBV7-2
TGTGCCAGCAGCTTAGTTCCTAGCGGGAGAGGGGAGTACAATGAGCAGTTCTTC
CASSLVPSGRGEYNEQFF
>-|-|TRBJ2-5|TRBV9
TGTGCCAGCAGCCCAGTTTGGGGGGCGGAGACCCAGTACTTC
CASSPVWGAETQYF
>-|TRBD2|TRBJ2-1|TRBV5-6
TGTGCCAGCAGCCCAGAAGGACGGGACTACTACAATGAGCAGTTCTTC
CASSPEGRDYYNEQFF
>-|-|TRBJ2-7|TRBV7-8
TGTGCCAGCAGCTTACCGCGCGGGACGGCTTCCTACGAGCAGTACTTC
CASSLPRGTASYEQYF
>-|-|TRBJ1-1|TRBV6-5
TGTGCCAGCACTCCGGACCGGAACACTGAAGCTTTCTTT
CASTPDRNTEAFF
>-|TRBD2|TRBJ2-7|TRBV7-2
TGTGCCAGCAGCCTCGGGACTAGCGGCACTCGGCAGTACTTC
CASSLGTSGTRQYF
>-|-|TRBJ1-5|TRBV6-1
TGTGCCAGCAGTGACTTCCCGACCGGCAATCAGCCCCAGCATTTT
CASSDFPTGNQPQHF
>-|TRBD2|TRBJ2-2|TRBV4-1
TGCGCCAGCAGCCAAGGCGGAGCGGGAGCGGGCACCGGGGAGCTGTTTTTT
CASSQGGAGAGTGELFF
>-|-|TRBJ1-6|TRBV30
TGTGCCTGGAGTGGGTCAGGTTCCTATAATTCACCCCTCCACTTT
CAWSGSGSYNSPLHF